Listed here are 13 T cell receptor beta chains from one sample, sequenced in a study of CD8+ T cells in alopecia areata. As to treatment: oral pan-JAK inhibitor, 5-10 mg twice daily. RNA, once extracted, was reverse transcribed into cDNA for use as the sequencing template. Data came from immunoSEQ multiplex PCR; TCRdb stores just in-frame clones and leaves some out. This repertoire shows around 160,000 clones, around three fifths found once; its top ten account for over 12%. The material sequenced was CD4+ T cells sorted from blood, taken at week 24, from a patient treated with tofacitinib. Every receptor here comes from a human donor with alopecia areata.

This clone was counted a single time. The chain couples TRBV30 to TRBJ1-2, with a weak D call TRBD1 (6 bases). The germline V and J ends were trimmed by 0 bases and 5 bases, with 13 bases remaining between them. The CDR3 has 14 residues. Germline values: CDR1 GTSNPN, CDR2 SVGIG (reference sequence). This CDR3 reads CAWSVKGRGYGYTF. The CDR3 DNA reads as TGTGCCTGGAGTGTAAAGGGCAGGGGATATGGCTACACCTTC.

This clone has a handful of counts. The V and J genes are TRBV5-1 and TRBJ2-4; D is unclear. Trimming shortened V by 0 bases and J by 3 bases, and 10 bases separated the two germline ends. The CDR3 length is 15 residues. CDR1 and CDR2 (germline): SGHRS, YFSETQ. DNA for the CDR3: TGCGCCAGCAGCTTGGAATTTGGATACAAAAACATTCAGTACTTC. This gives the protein CASSLEFGYKNIQYF.

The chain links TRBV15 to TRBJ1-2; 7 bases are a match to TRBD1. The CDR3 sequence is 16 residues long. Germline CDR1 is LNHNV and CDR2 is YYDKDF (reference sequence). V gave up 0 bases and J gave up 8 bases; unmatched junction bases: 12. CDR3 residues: CATSRDTTGNRGGYTF. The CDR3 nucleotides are TGTGCCACCAGCAGAGATACCACGGGAAACAGGGGCGGCTACACCTTC.

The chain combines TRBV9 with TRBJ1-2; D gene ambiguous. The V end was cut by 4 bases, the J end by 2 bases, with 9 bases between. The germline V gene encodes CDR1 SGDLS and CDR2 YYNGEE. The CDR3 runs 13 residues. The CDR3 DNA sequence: TGTGCCAGCAGCCCGGACGGAAACTATGGCTACACCTTC. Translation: CASSPDGNYGYTF.

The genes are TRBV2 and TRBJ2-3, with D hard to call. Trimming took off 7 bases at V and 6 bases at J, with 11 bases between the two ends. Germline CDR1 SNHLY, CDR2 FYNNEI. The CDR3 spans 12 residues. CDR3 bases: TGTGCCAGCAACGCCCGATTGGATACGCAGTATTTT. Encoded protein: CASNARLDTQYF.

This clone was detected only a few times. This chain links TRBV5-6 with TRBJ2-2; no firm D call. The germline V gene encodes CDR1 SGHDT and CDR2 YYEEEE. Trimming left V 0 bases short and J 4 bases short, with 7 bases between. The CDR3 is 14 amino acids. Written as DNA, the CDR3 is TGTGCCAGCAGCTTGGGTTGGGGCACCGGGGAGCTGTTTTTT. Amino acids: CASSLGWGTGELFF.

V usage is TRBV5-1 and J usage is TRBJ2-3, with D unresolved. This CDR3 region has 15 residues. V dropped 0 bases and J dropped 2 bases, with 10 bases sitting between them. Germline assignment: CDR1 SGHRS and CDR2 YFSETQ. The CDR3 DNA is TGCGCCAGCAGCTTGGCCGGCGGATTCACAGATACGCAGTATTTT. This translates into CASSLAGGFTDTQYF.

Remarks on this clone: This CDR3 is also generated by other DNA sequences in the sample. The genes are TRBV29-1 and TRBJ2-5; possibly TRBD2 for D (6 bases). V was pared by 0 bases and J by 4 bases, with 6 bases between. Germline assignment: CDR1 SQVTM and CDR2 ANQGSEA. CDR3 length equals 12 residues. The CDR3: CSVEEGGETQYF. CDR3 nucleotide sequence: TGCAGCGTTGAAGAGGGGGGAGAGACCCAGTACTTC. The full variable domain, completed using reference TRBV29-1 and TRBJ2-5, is SAVISQKPSRDICQRGTSLTIQCQVDSQVTMMFWYRQQPGQSLTLIATANQGSEATYESGFVIDKFPISRPNLTFSTLTVSNMSPEDSSIYLCSVEEGGETQYFGPGTRLLVL.

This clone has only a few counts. The CDR3 DNA sequence: TGTGCCAGGAAGATCGGACCGCGCCGGAGGACCCAGTACTTC. Its protein is CARKIGPRRRTQYF. V and J are TRBV6-5 and TRBJ2-5; no reliable D call. Trimming took 9 bases from V and 7 from J, leaving 21 bases between them. The CDR3 extends over 14 amino acids. Looked up from germline, CDR1 is MNHEY and CDR2 is SVGAGI.

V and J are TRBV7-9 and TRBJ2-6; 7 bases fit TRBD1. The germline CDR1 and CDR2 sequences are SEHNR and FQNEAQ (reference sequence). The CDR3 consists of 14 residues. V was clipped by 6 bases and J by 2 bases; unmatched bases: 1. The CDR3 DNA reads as TGTGCCAGCAGAGACAGGGCTGGGGCCAACGTCCTGACTTTC. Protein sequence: CASRDRAGANVLTF.

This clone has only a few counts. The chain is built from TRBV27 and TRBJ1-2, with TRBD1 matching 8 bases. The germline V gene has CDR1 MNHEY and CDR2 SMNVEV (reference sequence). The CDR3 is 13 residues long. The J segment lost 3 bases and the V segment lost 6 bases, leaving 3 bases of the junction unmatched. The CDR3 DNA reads TGTGCCAGCAGAAACAGGGGGGACTATGGCTACACCTTC. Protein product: CASRNRGDYGYTF.

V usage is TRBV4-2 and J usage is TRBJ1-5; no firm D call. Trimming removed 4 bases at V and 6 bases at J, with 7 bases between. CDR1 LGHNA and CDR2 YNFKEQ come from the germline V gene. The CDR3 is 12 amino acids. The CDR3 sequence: CASSRTGQPQHF. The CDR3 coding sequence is TGTGCCAGCAGCCGTACCGGTCAGCCCCAGCATTTT.

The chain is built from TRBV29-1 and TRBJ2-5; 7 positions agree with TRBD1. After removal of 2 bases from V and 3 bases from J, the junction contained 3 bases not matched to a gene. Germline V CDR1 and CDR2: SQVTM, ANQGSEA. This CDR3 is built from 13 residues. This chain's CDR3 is CSVETGTEETQYF. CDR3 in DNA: TGCAGCGTTGAAACCGGGACAGAAGAGACCCAGTACTTC.